These T cell receptor beta chains were read from a single sample in a study of technical replicates of blood from a few donors. Produced via immunoSEQ multiplex PCR; TCRdb's table is partial and in-frame only. The sample includes about 100,000 clones, approximately 94% of them seen just once. The sequenced sample was T cells isolated from PBMCs. These receptors were obtained from a human donor in good health. The CDR3 runs from the conserved cysteine through the conserved F or W. A D gene is named only where the DNA matches it firmly. Size is stated for part of the rows, as once, few or many counts, or as a class when the clone is expanded.

D gene	J gene	V gene	clone size	CDR3 protein	CDR3 DNA
.	TRBJ1-1	TRBV18	.	CASSPRLTQGNTEAFF	TGTGCCAGCTCCCCACGGTTGACACAGGGGAACACTGAAGCTTTCTTT
.	TRBJ2-7	TRBV27	.	CASTRSGSSYEQYF	TGTGCCAGCACCCGTAGCGGAAGCTCCTACGAGCAGTACTTC
TRBD2	TRBJ2-7	TRBV10-1	.	CASSESHTSGTYEQYF	TGCGCCAGCAGTGAGTCGCACACTAGCGGGACCTACGAGCAGTACTTC
.	TRBJ2-2	TRBV7-6	.	CASTGPPGAGELFF	TGTGCCAGCACGGGACCCCCGGGGGCCGGGGAGCTGTTTTTT
TRBD2	TRBJ2-7	TRBV19	.	CASTRTSGGYEQYF	TGTGCCAGCACGCGGACTAGCGGGGGATACGAGCAGTACTTC
.	TRBJ2-7	TRBV7-2	.	CASSRTGPRYEQYF	TGTGCCAGCAGCAGAACGGGTCCCCGATACGAGCAGTACTTC
.	TRBJ2-7	TRBV5-8	.	CASSLNDNYEQYF	TGTGCCAGCAGCCTAAACGACAACTACGAGCAGTACTTC
.	TRBJ1-2	TRBV29-1	.	CSVPRRARNYGYTF	TGCAGCGTTCCCCGGAGGGCGAGAAACTATGGCTACACCTTC
.	TRBJ2-7	TRBV11-3	.	CASSLDGRWDMSSYEQYF	TGTGCCAGCAGCTTAGATGGCCGTTGGGACATGAGCTCCTACGAGCAGTACTTC
.	TRBJ1-1	TRBV4-1	.	CASSRTELNTEAFF	TGCGCCAGCAGCCGGACAGAATTGAACACTGAAGCTTTCTTT
TRBD2	TRBJ2-3	TRBV5-1	.	CASSLTLATSTDTQYF	TGCGCCAGCAGCTTGACACTAGCGACTAGCACAGATACGCAGTATTTT
TRBD2	TRBJ2-3	TRBV5-1	.	CASSSQAGGPGDTQYF	TGCGCCAGCAGCTCGCAAGCGGGAGGGCCGGGAGATACGCAGTATTTT
.	TRBJ2-2	TRBV10-2	.	CASSDSGRGELFF	TGCGCCAGCAGTGACTCAGGCCGCGGGGAGCTGTTTTTT
TRBD1	TRBJ2-1	TRBV6-5	.	CASTGGLDEQFF	TGTGCCAGTACAGGGGGCTTGGATGAGCAGTTCTTC
.	TRBJ2-7	TRBV25-1	.	CASSEYLYEQYF	TGTGCCAGCAGTGAATATCTCTACGAGCAGTACTTC
.	TRBJ1-2	TRBV6-1	once	CASSEAPGFPYGYTF	TGTGCCAGCAGTGAAGCCCCAGGGTTTCCCTATGGCTACACCTTC
TRBD1	TRBJ2-1	TRBV11-2	.	CASTSGTGVNTYNEQFF	TGTGCCAGCACCTCCGGGACAGGGGTTAATACTTACAATGAGCAGTTCTTC
.	TRBJ2-1	TRBV5-1	.	CASRFSLADGYNEQFF	TGCGCCAGCCGCTTCAGTTTGGCAGATGGCTACAATGAGCAGTTCTTC
.	TRBJ2-7	TRBV6-6	.	CASSSQLAYEQYF	TGTGCCAGCAGTTCCCAACTAGCCTACGAGCAGTACTTC
.	TRBJ1-4	TRBV5-1	.	CASSLGGPGEKLFF	TGCGCCAGCAGCTTGGGGGGGCCCGGGGAAAAACTGTTTTTT
TRBD1	TRBJ1-4	TRBV6-5	once	CASSRGTVNEKLFF	TGTGCCAGCAGCCGCGGGACAGTTAATGAAAAACTGTTTTTT
TRBD1	TRBJ1-1	TRBV28	.	CASSAPGGLNTEAFF	TGTGCCAGCAGTGCTCCAGGGGGTTTGAACACTGAAGCTTTCTTT
TRBD1	TRBJ2-2	TRBV5-1	.	CASSFTFTRGQGTGELFF	TGCGCCAGCAGCTTCACCTTTACCAGGGGGCAGGGCACCGGGGAGCTGTTTTTT
.	TRBJ1-3	TRBV30	.	CAWSPLDGGTIYF	TGTGCCTGGAGTCCCCTAGATGGAGGCACCATATATTTT
.	TRBJ1-5	TRBV5-5	.	CASSLRGVNSNQPQHF	TGTGCCAGCAGCTTAAGGGGCGTTAATAGCAATCAGCCCCAGCATTTT
.	TRBJ2-7	TRBV6-5	few	CASSPLTAQTSEQYF	TGTGCCAGCAGTCCCTTGACGGCCCAAACTAGCGAGCAGTACTTC
.	TRBJ1-4	TRBV27	.	CASSPLFNEKLFF	TGTGCCAGCAGCCCCCTCTTTAATGAAAAACTGTTTTTT
.	TRBJ1-1	TRBV28	.	CASSSTHRDYEAFF	TGTGCCAGCAGTTCAACTCACAGGGATTATGAAGCTTTCTTT
TRBD2	TRBJ2-3	TRBV14	.	CASSQNRDYLDTQYF	TGTGCCAGCAGCCAAAACCGGGACTATCTGGATACGCAGTATTTT
.	TRBJ2-7	TRBV19	.	CASSIGQGYYEQYF	TGTGCCAGTAGTATTGGGCAGGGGTACTACGAGCAGTACTTC
.	TRBJ1-5	TRBV6-5	.	CASRGPGQPQHF	TGTGCCAGCAGGGGCCCAGGGCAGCCCCAGCATTTT
TRBD2	TRBJ2-2	TRBV13	.	CASSAGLAGSGTGELFF	TGTGCCAGCAGCGCTGGACTAGCGGGAAGCGGTACCGGGGAGCTGTTTTTT